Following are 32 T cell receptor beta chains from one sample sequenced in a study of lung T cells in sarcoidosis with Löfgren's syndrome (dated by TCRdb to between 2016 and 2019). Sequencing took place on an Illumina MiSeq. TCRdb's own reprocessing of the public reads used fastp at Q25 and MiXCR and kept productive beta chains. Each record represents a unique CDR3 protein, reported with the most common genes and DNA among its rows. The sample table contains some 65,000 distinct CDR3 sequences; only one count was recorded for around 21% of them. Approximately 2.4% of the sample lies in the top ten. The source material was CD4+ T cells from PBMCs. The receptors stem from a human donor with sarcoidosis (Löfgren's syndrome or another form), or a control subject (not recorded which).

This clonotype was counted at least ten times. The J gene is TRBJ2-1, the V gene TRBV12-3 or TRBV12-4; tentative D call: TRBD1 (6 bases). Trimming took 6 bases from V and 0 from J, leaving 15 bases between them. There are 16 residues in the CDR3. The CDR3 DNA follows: TGTGCCAGCAGATCCCCTGGACAGAGCTCCTACAATGAGCAGTTCTTC. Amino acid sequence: CASRSPGQSSYNEQFF.

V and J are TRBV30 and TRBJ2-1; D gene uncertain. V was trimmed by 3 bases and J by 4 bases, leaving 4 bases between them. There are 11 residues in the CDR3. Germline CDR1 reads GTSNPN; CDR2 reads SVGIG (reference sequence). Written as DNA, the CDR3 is TGTGCCTGGAGAAGGTACAATGAGCAGTTCTTC. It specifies CAWRRYNEQFF. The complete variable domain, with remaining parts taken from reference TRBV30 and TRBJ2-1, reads SQTIHQWPATLVQPVGSPLSLECTVEGTSNPNLYWYRQAAGRGLQLLFYSVGIGQISSEVPQNLSASRPQDRQFILSSKKLLLSDSGFYLCAWRRYNEQFFGPGTRLTVL.

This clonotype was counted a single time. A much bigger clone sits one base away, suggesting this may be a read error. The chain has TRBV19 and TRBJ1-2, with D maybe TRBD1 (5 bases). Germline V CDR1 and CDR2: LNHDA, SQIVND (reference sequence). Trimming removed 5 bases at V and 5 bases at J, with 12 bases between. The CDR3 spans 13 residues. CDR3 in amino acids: CASSVARGYGYTF. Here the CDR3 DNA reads TGTGCCAGTAGTGTCGCCCGGGGGTATGGCTACACCTTC.

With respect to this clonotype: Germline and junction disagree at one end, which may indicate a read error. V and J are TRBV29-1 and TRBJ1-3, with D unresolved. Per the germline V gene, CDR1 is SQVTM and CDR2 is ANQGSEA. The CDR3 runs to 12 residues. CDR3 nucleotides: TGCAGCGTTTTAAGCTCTGGAAGCACCATATATTTT. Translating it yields CSVLSSGSTIYF.

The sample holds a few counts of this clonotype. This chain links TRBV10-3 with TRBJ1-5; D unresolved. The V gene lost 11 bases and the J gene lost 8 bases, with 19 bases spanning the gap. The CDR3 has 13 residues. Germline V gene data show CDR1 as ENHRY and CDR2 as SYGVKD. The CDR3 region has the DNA TGTGCCTCACGAGGGCGGCTTGAGGAGCCCCAGCATTTT. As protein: CASRGRLEEPQHF.

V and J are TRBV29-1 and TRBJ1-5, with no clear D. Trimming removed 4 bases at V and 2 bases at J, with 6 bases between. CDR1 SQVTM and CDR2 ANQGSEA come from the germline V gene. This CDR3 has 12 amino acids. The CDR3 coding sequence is TGCAGCGTTGGAGACGGCAATCAGCCCCAGCATTTT. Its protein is CSVGDGNQPQHF.

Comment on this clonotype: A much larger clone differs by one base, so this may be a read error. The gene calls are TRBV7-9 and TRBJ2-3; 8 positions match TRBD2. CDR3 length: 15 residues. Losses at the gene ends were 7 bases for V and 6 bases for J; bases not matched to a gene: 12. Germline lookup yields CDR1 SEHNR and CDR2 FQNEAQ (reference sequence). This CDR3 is CASTPPGTRYDTQYF. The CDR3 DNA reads TGTGCCAGCACTCCTCCCGGGACTAGGTACGATACGCAGTATTTT. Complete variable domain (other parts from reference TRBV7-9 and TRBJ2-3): DTGVSQNPRHKITKRGQNVTFRCDPISEHNRLYWYRQTLGQGPEFLTYFQNEAQLEKSRLLSDRFSAERPKGSFSTLEIQRTEQGDSAMYLCASTPPGTRYDTQYFGPGTRLTVL.

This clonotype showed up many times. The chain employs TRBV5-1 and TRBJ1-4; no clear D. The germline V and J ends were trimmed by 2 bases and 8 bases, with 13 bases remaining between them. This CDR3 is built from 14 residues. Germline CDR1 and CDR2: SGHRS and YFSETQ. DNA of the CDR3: TGCGCCAGCAGCTTCGACTGGGAGCTGGAAAAACTGTTTTTT. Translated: CASSFDWELEKLFF.

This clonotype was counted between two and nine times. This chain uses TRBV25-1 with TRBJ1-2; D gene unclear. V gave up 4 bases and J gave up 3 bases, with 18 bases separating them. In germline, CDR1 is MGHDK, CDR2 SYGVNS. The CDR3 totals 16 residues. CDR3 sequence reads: CASSAPSDRPHYGYTF. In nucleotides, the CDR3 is TGTGCCAGCAGTGCCCCGAGTGACCGGCCACACTATGGCTACACCTTC.

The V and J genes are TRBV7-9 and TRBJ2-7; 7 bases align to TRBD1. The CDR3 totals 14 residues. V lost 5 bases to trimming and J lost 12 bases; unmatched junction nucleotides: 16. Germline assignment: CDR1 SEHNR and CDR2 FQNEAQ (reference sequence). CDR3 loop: CASSPKGLQGKRYF. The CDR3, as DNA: TGTGCCAGCAGCCCTAAGGGTCTACAGGGGAAACGGTACTTC.

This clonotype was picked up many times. For the CDR3, the DNA is TGTGCCAGCACCACCGGGGGGACTAGCGTATGGAATGAGCAGTTCTTC. Protein sequence: CASTTGGTSVWNEQFF. The rearrangement joins TRBV28 to TRBJ2-1; the match to TRBD2 covers 10 bases. The CDR3 contains 16 residues. The junction had 13 bases not matched to a gene; V was cut back by 7 bases and J by 7 bases. The germline gives CDR1 MDHEN, CDR2 SYDVKM.

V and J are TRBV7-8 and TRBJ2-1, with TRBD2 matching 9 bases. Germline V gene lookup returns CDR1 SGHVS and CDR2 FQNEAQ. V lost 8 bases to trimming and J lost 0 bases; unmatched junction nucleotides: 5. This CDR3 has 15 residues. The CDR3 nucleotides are TGTGCCAGCGGATTTAGCGGGGGCTCCTACAATGAGCAGTTCTTC. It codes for CASGFSGGSYNEQFF. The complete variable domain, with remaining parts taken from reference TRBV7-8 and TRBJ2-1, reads GAGVSQSPRYKVAKRGQDVALRCDPISGHVSLFWYQQALGQGPEFLTYFQNEAQLDKSGLPSDRFFAERPEGSVSTLKIQRTQQEDSAVYLCASGFSGGSYNEQFFGPGTRLTVL.

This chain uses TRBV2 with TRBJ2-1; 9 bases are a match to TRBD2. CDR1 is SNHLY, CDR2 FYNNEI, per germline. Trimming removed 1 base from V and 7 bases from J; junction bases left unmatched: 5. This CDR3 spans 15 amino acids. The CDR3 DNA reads TGTGCCAGCAGTGAAGAAGGACTAGCGATTAATGAGCAGTTCTTC. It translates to CASSEEGLAINEQFF.

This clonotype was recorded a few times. For the CDR3, the DNA is TGTGCCAGCAGTTGGACAGGGGGGGGTCAGCCCCAGCATTTT. This translates into CASSWTGGGQPQHF. The genes are TRBV12-3 or TRBV12-4 and TRBJ1-5, with TRBD1 matching over 10 bases. V lost 4 bases and J lost 6; bases outside the gene matches: 3. The CDR3 is made up of 14 amino acids.

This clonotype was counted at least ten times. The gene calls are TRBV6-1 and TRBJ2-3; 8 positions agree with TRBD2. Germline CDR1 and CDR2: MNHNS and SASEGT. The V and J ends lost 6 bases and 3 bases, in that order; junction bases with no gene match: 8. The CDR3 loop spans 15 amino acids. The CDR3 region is CASSLRGGETDTQYF. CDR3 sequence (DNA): TGTGCCAGCAGCCTACGGGGGGGCGAGACAGATACGCAGTATTTT.

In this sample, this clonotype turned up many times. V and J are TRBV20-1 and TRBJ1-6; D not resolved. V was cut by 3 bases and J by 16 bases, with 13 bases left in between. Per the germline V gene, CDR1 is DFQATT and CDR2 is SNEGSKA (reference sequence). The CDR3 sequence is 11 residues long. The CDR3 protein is CSARPFGLLHF. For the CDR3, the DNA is TGCAGTGCTAGGCCCTTCGGCCTACTCCACTTT.

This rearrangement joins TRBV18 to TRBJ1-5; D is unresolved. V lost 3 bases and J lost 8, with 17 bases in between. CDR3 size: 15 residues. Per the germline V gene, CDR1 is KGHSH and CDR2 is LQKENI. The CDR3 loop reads CASSPGGPGGEPQHF. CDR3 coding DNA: TGTGCCAGCTCACCGGGAGGACCCGGCGGGGAGCCCCAGCATTTT.

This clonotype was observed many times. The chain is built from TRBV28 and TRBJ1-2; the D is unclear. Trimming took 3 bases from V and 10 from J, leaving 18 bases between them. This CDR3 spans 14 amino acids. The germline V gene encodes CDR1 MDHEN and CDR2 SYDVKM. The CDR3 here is CASSLRALIQIYTF. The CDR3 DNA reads TGTGCCAGCAGTTTGAGGGCACTTATACAGATCTACACCTTC.

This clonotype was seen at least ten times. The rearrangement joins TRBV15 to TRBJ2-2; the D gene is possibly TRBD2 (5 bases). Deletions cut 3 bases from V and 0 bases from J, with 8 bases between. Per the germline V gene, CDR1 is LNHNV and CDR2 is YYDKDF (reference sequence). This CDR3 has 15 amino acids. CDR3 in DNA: TGTGCCACCAGCAGGATCGGGGCGAACACCGGGGAGCTGTTTTTT. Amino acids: CATSRIGANTGELFF. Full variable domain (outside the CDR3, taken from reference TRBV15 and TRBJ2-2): DAMVIQNPRYQVTQFGKPVTLSCSQTLNHNVMYWYQQKSSQAPKLLFHYYDKDFNNEADTPDNFQSRRPNTSFCFLDIRSPGLGDTAMYLCATSRIGANTGELFFGEGSRLTVL.

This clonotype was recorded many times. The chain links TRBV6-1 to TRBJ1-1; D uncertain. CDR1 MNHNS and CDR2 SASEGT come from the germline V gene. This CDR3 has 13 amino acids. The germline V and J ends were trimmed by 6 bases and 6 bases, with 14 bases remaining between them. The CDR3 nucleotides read TGTGCCAGCAGACCGGGCCCTGGGTCTGAAGCTTTCTTT. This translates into CASRPGPGSEAFF.

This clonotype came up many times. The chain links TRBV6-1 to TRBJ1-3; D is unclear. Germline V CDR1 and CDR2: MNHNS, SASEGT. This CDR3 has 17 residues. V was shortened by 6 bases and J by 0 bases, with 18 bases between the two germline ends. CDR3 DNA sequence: TGTGCCAGCAGCCTCATCGGACGGGTACCCTCTGGAAACACCATATATTTT. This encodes CASSLIGRVPSGNTIYF.

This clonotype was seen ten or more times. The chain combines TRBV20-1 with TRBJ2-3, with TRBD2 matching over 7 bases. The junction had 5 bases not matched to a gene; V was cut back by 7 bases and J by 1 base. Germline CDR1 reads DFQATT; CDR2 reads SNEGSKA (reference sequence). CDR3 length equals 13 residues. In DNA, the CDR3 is TGCAGTGGAAGGGGACTACGCACAGATACGCAGTATTTT. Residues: CSGRGLRTDTQYF.

Here the CDR3 reads CASSSGQVGDTQYF. CDR3 coding DNA: TGTGCCAGCAGCTCTGGACAGGTGGGAGATACGCAGTATTTT. V and J are TRBV9 and TRBJ2-3; 7 positions agree with TRBD1. The CDR3 is made up of 14 amino acids. V shed 4 bases, J shed 5 bases, and the junction held 7 bases outside the gene matches. Germline lookup yields CDR1 SGDLS and CDR2 YYNGEE.

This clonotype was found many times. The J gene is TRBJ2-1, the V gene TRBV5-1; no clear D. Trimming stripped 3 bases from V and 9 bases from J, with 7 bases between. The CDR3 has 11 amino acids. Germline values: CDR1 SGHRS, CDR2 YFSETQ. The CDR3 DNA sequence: TGCGCCAGCAGCTCGAGCGTTGAGCAGTTCTTC. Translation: CASSSSVEQFF.

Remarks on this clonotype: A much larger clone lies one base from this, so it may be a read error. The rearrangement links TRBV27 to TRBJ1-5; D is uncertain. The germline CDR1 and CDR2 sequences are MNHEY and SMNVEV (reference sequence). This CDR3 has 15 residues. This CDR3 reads CASSLGIPNNKPQHF. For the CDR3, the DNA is TGTGCCAGCAGTTTGGGGATTCCCAACAATAAGCCCCAGCATTTT.

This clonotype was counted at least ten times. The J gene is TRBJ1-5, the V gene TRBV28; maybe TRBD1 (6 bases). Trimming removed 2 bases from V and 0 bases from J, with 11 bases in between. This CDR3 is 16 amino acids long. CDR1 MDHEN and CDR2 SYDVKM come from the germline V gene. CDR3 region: CASSLGGAYSNQPQHF. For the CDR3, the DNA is TGTGCCAGCAGTTTAGGGGGGGCATATAGCAATCAGCCCCAGCATTTT.

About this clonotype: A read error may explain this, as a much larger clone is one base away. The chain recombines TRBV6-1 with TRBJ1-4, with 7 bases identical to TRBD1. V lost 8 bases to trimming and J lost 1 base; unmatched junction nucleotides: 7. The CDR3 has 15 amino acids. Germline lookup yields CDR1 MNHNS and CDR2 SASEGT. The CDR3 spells CASGARQGTNEKLFF. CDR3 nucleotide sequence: TGTGCCAGCGGTGCGCGACAGGGAACTAATGAAAAACTGTTTTTT.

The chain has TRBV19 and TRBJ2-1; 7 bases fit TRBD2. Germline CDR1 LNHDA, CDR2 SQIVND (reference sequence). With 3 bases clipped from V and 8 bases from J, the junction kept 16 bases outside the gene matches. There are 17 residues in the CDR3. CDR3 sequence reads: CASSIWSVTVGGDEQFF. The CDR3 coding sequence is TGTGCCAGTAGTATCTGGAGCGTTACAGTGGGGGGGGATGAGCAGTTCTTC. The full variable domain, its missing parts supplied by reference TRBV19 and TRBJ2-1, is DGGITQSPKYLFRKEGQNVTLSCEQNLNHDAMYWYRQDPGQGLRLIYYSQIVNDFQKGDIAEGYSVSREKKESFPLTVTSAQKNPTAFYLCASSIWSVTVGGDEQFFGPGTRLTVL.

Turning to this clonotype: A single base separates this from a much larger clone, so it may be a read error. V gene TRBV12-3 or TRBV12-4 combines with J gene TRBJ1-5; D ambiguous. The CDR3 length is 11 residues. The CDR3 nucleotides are TGTGCCAGCAGTTTGAATCAGACCCAGCATTTT. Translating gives CASSLNQTQHF.

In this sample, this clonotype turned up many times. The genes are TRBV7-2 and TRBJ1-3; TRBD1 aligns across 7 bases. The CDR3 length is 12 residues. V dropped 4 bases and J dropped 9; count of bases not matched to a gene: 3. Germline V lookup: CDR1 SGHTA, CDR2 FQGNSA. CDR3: CASSSTGSTIYF. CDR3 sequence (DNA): TGTGCCAGCAGCTCGACAGGGTCCACCATATATTTT. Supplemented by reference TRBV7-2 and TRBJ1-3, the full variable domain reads GAGVSQSPSNKVTEKGKDVELRCDPISGHTALYWYRQSLGQGLEFLIYFQGNSAPDKSGLPSDRFSAERTGGSVSTLTIQRTQQEDSAVYLCASSSTGSTIYFGEGSWLTVV.

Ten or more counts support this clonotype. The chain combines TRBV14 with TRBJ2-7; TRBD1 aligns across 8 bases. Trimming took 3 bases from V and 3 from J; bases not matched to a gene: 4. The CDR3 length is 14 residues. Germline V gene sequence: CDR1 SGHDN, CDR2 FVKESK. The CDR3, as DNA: TGTGCCAGCAGCCATCCCGGACAGGGCTACGAGCAGTACTTC. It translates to CASSHPGQGYEQYF.

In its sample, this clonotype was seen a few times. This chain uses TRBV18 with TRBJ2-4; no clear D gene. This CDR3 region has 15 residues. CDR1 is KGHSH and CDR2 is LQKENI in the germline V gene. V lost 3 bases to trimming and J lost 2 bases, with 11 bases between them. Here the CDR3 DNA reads TGTGCCAGCTCACCCCCTTTTGGGTCCAAAAACATTCAGTACTTC. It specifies CASSPPFGSKNIQYF.